The TCR beta chain described here comes from a study of beta chain features in type 1 diabetes. Study conclusions and caveats: Shortening of TCRB CDR3s, moderate but significant, appeared in all four CD4+ subsets of Type 1 diabetes patients.

The ends were cut back, 5 bases at V and 0 bases at J, with 9 bases in the middle. The germline gives CDR1 SGHRS, CDR2 YFSETQ. The CDR3 extends over 15 amino acids. Expressed TCRB transcripts were sequenced after all isolated RNA was converted to cDNA. TCRdb's table, derived via immunoSEQ multiplex PCR, lists solely in-frame clones and lacks some. The profile shows 350,000 or so clones, roughly a fifth of them singletons. With respect to this clone: What it binds is not known.

The V and J genes are TRBV5-1 and TRBJ2-6; D possibly corresponds to TRBD2 (6 bases). The sequence came from a woman younger than 35 in good health. Sequencing was performed on naive CD4+ T cells from blood. The CDR3 loop reads CASREGTSGANVLTF. The CDR3 DNA follows: TGCGCCAGCAGGGAGGGAACCTCTGGGGCCAACGTCCTGACTTTC.